Presented here are 23 T cell receptor beta chains from one specimen sequenced in a study of a mutant IDH1 vaccine in newly diagnosed glioma. These receptors lack a known antigen. Here immunoSEQ multiplex PCR was the method, and the copy in TCRdb shows in-frame clones only, minus some. The sample contains roughly 38,000 clones, 80% to 90% of which appear only once. As for time point: week 35, safety follow-up. With topical imiquimod, each dose of the vaccine consisted of 300 ug of mutant IDH1 20-mer peptide. Sequencing was performed on PBMCs, taken from a glioma patient whose treatment included an IDH1 peptide vaccine. The source of these receptors is a man aged 40-49 years with glioma.

The chain combines TRBV6-5 with TRBJ1-1, with 7 bases fitting TRBD1. This CDR3 has 16 amino acids. Germline loops: CDR1 MNHEY, CDR2 SVGAGI. V shed 4 bases and J 1 base; nucleotides not matched to a gene: 9. In DNA, the CDR3 is TGTGCCAGCAGTTCCCATTGGGGACAGCGGAACACTGAAGCTTTCTTT. Translating it yields CASSSHWGQRNTEAFF.

The genes are TRBV6-1 and TRBJ2-2; TRBD1 agrees at 7 bases. This CDR3 comprises 19 residues. CDR1 is MNHNS, CDR2 SASEGT, per germline. With 4 bases clipped from V and 0 bases from J, the junction kept 14 bases outside the gene matches. Here the CDR3 reads CASSAVTGVEGPNTGELFF. DNA for the CDR3: TGTGCCAGCAGTGCGGTTACAGGGGTTGAGGGCCCGAACACCGGGGAGCTGTTTTTT.

The rearrangement uses TRBV10-3 and TRBJ1-1, with D unresolved. CDR3 length: 13 amino acids. The germline V gene has CDR1 ENHRY and CDR2 SYGVKD. As DNA, the CDR3 is TGTGTAATAGTTGCGGAATCGAGCACTGAAGCTTTCTTT. This sequence encodes CVIVAESSTEAFF.

The chain uses TRBV14 and TRBJ2-5; D unresolved. Germline assignment: CDR1 SGHDN and CDR2 FVKESK. This CDR3 contains 16 residues. Between the trimmed V and J ends, which lost 3 bases and 4 bases, there was a span of 18 bases. Here the CDR3 reads CASSHLEGPAAETQYF. The CDR3 DNA reads as TGTGCCAGCAGCCACCTTGAAGGGCCGGCCGCAGAGACCCAGTACTTC.

This chain uses TRBV28 with TRBJ1-1; no clear D gene. Trimming removed 2 bases at V and 5 bases at J, with 9 bases between. The length of the CDR3 is 13 residues. Germline assignment: CDR1 MDHEN and CDR2 SYDVKM. Here the CDR3 reads CASSLPGYTEAFF. As DNA, the CDR3 is TGTGCCAGCAGTTTACCGGGGTATACTGAAGCTTTCTTT.

This clone appeared once. The chain couples TRBV29-1 to TRBJ1-1; the D gene is possibly TRBD1 (5 bases). V was trimmed by 2 bases and J by 9 bases, leaving 16 bases between them. Germline V lookup: CDR1 SQVTM, CDR2 ANQGSEA. The CDR3 consists of 13 residues. The CDR3 sequence: CSVESILGGKAFF. CDR3 bases: TGCAGCGTTGAATCGATCTTGGGGGGGAAAGCTTTCTTT.

This CDR3 reads CASSLEANEKLFF. The CDR3 region has the DNA TGTGCCAGCAGCTTAGAAGCAAATGAAAAACTGTTTTTT. The rearrangement uses TRBV13 and TRBJ1-4; D is uncertain. This CDR3 region has 13 residues. The germline V gene encodes CDR1 PRHDT and CDR2 FYEKMQ (reference sequence). With 1 base removed from V and 5 bases from J, the gap between germline ends came to 5 bases.

V and J are TRBV5-6 and TRBJ2-3; D tentatively fits TRBD1 or TRBD2 (7 bases each). There are 18 residues in the CDR3. In germline, CDR1 is SGHDT, CDR2 YYEEEE. Trimming left V 2 bases short and J 5 bases short, with 24 bases between. CDR3 in amino acids: CASSFVLERDSPKDTQYF. Written as DNA, the CDR3 is TGTGCCAGCAGCTTCGTATTAGAGCGGGACAGCCCCAAAGATACGCAGTATTTT.

This rearrangement joins TRBV5-1 to TRBJ2-2; D is unclear. The CDR3 is made up of 15 amino acids. Germline V gene lookup returns CDR1 SGHRS and CDR2 YFSETQ. V lost 2 bases to trimming and J lost 3 bases, with 11 bases between them. This CDR3 is CASSLSTSDTGELFF. CDR3 coding DNA: TGCGCCAGCAGCTTATCAACGAGCGACACCGGGGAGCTGTTTTTT. The variable domain in full, with the rest retrieved from reference TRBV5-1 and TRBJ2-2, is KAGVTQTPRYLIKTRGQQVTLSCSPISGHRSVSWYQQTPGQGLQFLFEYFSETQRNKGNFPGRFSGRQFSNSRSEMNVSTLELGDSALYLCASSLSTSDTGELFFGEGSRLTVL.

The chain joins TRBV7-2 to TRBJ2-1; a possible D gene is TRBD2 (5 bases). With 5 bases removed from V and 5 bases from J, the gap between germline ends came to 16 bases. Germline V CDR1 and CDR2: SGHTA, FQGNSA. The CDR3 contains 15 residues. CDR3 DNA: TGTGCCAGCAGCCTCCTCCGAAGCGGACACAATGAGCAGTTCTTC. Protein product: CASSLLRSGHNEQFF.

The genes are TRBV5-1 and TRBJ1-4, with 7 nucleotides matching TRBD1. Losses at the gene ends were 0 bases for V and 5 bases for J; bases not matched to a gene: 4. This CDR3 region has 15 residues. The V gene's germline CDR1 is SGHRS and CDR2 YFSETQ. The CDR3 region has the DNA TGCGCCAGCAGCTTGGGTAGACAGGGAAATGAAAAACTGTTTTTT. Encoded protein: CASSLGRQGNEKLFF. Variable domain in full (rest from reference TRBV5-1 and TRBJ1-4): KAGVTQTPRYLIKTRGQQVTLSCSPISGHRSVSWYQQTPGQGLQFLFEYFSETQRNKGNFPGRFSGRQFSNSRSEMNVSTLELGDSALYLCASSLGRQGNEKLFFGSGTQLSVL.

V usage is TRBV7-9 and J usage is TRBJ1-1; D gene unclear. This CDR3 contains 14 residues. Germline V gene lookup returns CDR1 SEHNR and CDR2 FQNEAQ (reference sequence). V was trimmed by 1 base and J by 11 bases, leaving 17 bases between them. Here the CDR3 DNA reads TGTGCCAGCAGCTTAGGTGCGGGCGCCCGCTCCGCTTTCTTT. This sequence encodes CASSLGAGARSAFF. The whole variable domain, filled in from reference TRBV7-9 and TRBJ1-1, reads DTGVSQNPRHKITKRGQNVTFRCDPISEHNRLYWYRQTLGQGPEFLTYFQNEAQLEKSRLLSDRFSAERPKGSFSTLEIQRTEQGDSAMYLCASSLGAGARSAFFGQGTRLTVV.

V and J are TRBV19 and TRBJ2-5, with 8 nucleotides matching TRBD1. Germline-derived CDR1 and CDR2 are LNHDA and SQIVND (reference sequence). This CDR3 spans 13 amino acids. V dropped 8 bases and J dropped 2; count of bases not matched to a gene: 4. The CDR3 region has the DNA TGTGCCAGTTCCGGGACAGGACAAGAGACCCAGTACTTC. It translates to CASSGTGQETQYF.

This clone was seen a single time. The DNA of the CDR3 is TGTGCCAGCTCCCTAACCGAGGACTATGGCTACACCTTC. Its protein is CASSLTEDYGYTF. The chain links TRBV18 to TRBJ1-2; D ambiguous. Trimming cost V 6 bases and J 3 bases, with 11 bases left between them. The germline V gene encodes CDR1 KGHSH and CDR2 LQKENI. The CDR3 spans 13 residues.

This sequence joins TRBV27 and TRBJ2-2, with no clear D. V dropped 3 bases and J dropped 0 bases, with 11 bases sitting between them. CDR1 is MNHEY, CDR2 SMNVEV, per germline (reference sequence). The CDR3 extends over 16 amino acids. CDR3 sequence: CASSFVTFANTGELFF. The CDR3 DNA reads as TGTGCCAGCAGTTTTGTCACATTCGCGAACACCGGGGAGCTGTTTTTT.

The chain uses TRBV7-6 and TRBJ2-7; 9 bases map to TRBD2. Germline V CDR1 and CDR2: SGHVS, FNYEAQ. The CDR3 length is 15 residues. Germline trimming cut 5 bases from V and 2 bases from J; bases unmatched to any gene: 7. The CDR3 coding sequence is TGTGCCAGCAGCATAGGGACTAGCAGAACCTACGAGCAGTACTTC. The encoded protein is CASSIGTSRTYEQYF. The whole variable domain, filled in from reference TRBV7-6 and TRBJ2-7, reads GAGVSQSPRYKVTKRGQDVALRCDPISGHVSLYWYRQALGQGPEFLTYFNYEAQQDKSGLPNDRFSAERPEGSISTLTIQRTEQRDSAMYRCASSIGTSRTYEQYFGPGTRLTVT.

The chain links TRBV2 to TRBJ2-3; 14 bases are a match to TRBD2. CDR1 and CDR2 from the germline V gene are SNHLY and FYNNEI. With V trimmed by 6 bases and J by 3 bases, 5 bases remained unmatched. The CDR3 runs to 16 residues. The CDR3, as DNA: TGTGCCAGCAGCCTCAGGACTAGCGGGGGGACAGATACGCAGTATTTT. The encoded protein is CASSLRTSGGTDTQYF. Based on the CDR3 plus reference TRBV2 and TRBJ2-3, the full variable domain is EPEVTQTPSHQVTQMGQEVILRCVPISNHLYFYWYRQILGQKVEFLVSFYNNEISEKSEIFDDQFSVERPDGSNFTLKIRSTKLEDSAMYFCASSLRTSGGTDTQYFGPGTRLTVL.

The rearrangement links TRBV19 to TRBJ2-1; no clear D. Between the trimmed V and J ends, which lost 5 bases and 0 bases, there was a span of 11 bases. The CDR3 loop spans 15 amino acids. Per the germline V gene, CDR1 is LNHDA and CDR2 is SQIVND (reference sequence). This chain's CDR3 is CASSERRSSYNEQFF. DNA of the CDR3: TGTGCCAGTAGTGAAAGGCGTAGCTCCTACAATGAGCAGTTCTTC.

The chain couples TRBV11-2 to TRBJ2-2; 9 positions agree with TRBD2. The CDR3 totals 17 residues. Germline trimming cut 1 base from V and 0 bases from J; bases unmatched to any gene: 3. Germline V gives CDR1 SGHAT, CDR2 FQNNGV. CDR3 region: CASSLVSGRANTGELFF. CDR3 coding DNA: TGTGCCAGCAGCTTAGTTAGCGGGAGAGCGAACACCGGGGAGCTGTTTTTT. Using reference TRBV11-2 and TRBJ2-2 for the parts outside the CDR3, the full variable domain is EAGVAQSPRYKIIEKRQSVAFWCNPISGHATLYWYQQILGQGPKLLIQFQNNGVVDDSQLPKDRFSAERLKGVDSTLKIQPAKLEDSAVYLCASSLVSGRANTGELFFGEGSRLTVL.

The rearrangement links TRBV4-3 to TRBJ2-3; TRBD1 matches at 7 bases. The CDR3 loop spans 17 amino acids. V shed 2 bases and J 1 base; nucleotides not matched to a gene: 9. The V gene's germline CDR1 is LGHNA and CDR2 YSLEER. CDR3 coding DNA: TGCGCCAGCAGCCAATCACCCCGGACAGGACGCACAGATACGCAGTATTTT. Translated, it gives CASSQSPRTGRTDTQYF.

This clone has only one observation. V usage is TRBV5-6 and J usage is TRBJ2-2; D remains unclear. In germline, CDR1 is SGHDT, CDR2 YYEEEE. Trimming cost V 1 base and J 3 bases, with 19 bases left between them. This CDR3 spans 18 amino acids. The DNA of the CDR3 is TGTGCCAGCAGCTTGTTGGCGCGTTTTCGACGGGACACCGGGGAGCTGTTTTTT. Its translation: CASSLLARFRRDTGELFF.

V gene TRBV25-1 combines with J gene TRBJ1-3; TRBD1 aligns across 7 bases. Germline assignment: CDR1 MGHDK and CDR2 SYGVNS. V trimming: 0 bases; J trimming: 5 bases; junction bases outside the gene matches: 10. There are 17 residues in the CDR3. The CDR3 reads CASSEYRGGESRNTIYF. The CDR3 nucleotides read TGTGCCAGCAGTGAATATCGAGGGGGCGAATCCAGAAACACCATATATTTT.

CDR3 sequence (DNA): TGCAGCGTTGAAGATCTGAGGATCTATGGCTACACCTTC. Its translation is CSVEDLRIYGYTF. The chain carries TRBV29-1 and TRBJ1-2; unclear D gene. V was shortened by 0 bases and J by 4 bases, with 9 bases between the two germline ends. The CDR3 sequence is 13 residues long. From germline, CDR1 is SQVTM and CDR2 ANQGSEA.